The 23 T cell receptor beta chains given below trace back to one sample, sequenced in a study of cytomegalovirus exposure and HLA in healthy donors. Researchers ran the PCR with 60 Vbeta and 13 Jbeta primers. Repertoires were generated with immunoSEQ multiplex PCR, while TCRdb's copy carries only in-frame clones and drops some. The sample holds tens of thousands of clones, 80% to 90% seen once. Sample: PBMCs. These receptors all come from a woman in her 30s in good health and CMV-seronegative.

The V gene is TRBV10-2, the J gene TRBJ2-3; the match to TRBD1 covers 11 bases. The V gene's germline CDR1 is WSHSY and CDR2 SAAADI. V lost 6 bases, J lost 3 bases, and 8 bases stayed unmatched. The CDR3 runs 16 residues. The CDR3 sequence: CASRDGTGGKTDTQYF. CDR3 DNA: TGCGCCAGCAGGGATGGGACAGGGGGTAAAACAGATACGCAGTATTTT.

The V gene is TRBV15, the J gene TRBJ2-7; 10 nucleotides match TRBD1. Germline CDR1 is LNHNV and CDR2 is YYDKDF (reference sequence). After removal of 5 bases from V and 4 bases from J, the junction contained 8 bases not matched to a gene. The CDR3 loop spans 15 amino acids. The CDR3 DNA follows: TGTGCCACCAGCCCCTTAAGGACAGGGGGATACGAGCAGTACTTC. Its protein product is CATSPLRTGGYEQYF.

DNA for the CDR3: TGTGCCAGCAGCAAACGGGGGTCGGGCAGGGTGCCGAACACTGAAGCTTTCTTT. It encodes CASSKRGSGRVPNTEAFF. V usage is TRBV21-1 and J usage is TRBJ1-1. TRBV21-1 is assigned pseudogene status. This CDR3 comprises 18 residues.

The gene calls are TRBV6-4 and TRBJ2-1; TRBD1 matches 7 bases. CDR1 and CDR2 (germline): MRHNA, SNTAGT. After removal of 3 bases from V and 3 bases from J, the junction contained 5 bases not matched to a gene. This CDR3 is 15 amino acids long. Here the CDR3 reads CASSERGLDYNEQFF. CDR3 in DNA: TGTGCCAGCAGTGAAAGGGGGCTCGACTACAATGAGCAGTTCTTC.

The V gene is TRBV7-9, the J gene TRBJ1-1; D possibly corresponds to TRBD1 (5 bases). Germline CDR1 reads SEHNR; CDR2 reads FQNEAQ (reference sequence). The CDR3 sequence is 11 residues long. V was cut by 5 bases and J by 9 bases, with 10 bases left in between. The DNA for the CDR3 is TGTGCCAGCAGCGTGGGACTTAAAGCTTTCTTT. Amino acids: CASSVGLKAFF.

The V and J genes are TRBV19 and TRBJ1-5, with 7 bases aligning to TRBD1. Per germline, CDR1 LNHDA and CDR2 SQIVND (reference sequence). Losses at the gene ends were 1 base for V and 4 bases for J; bases not matched to a gene: 7. The CDR3 runs 16 residues. DNA for the CDR3: TGTGCCAGTAGTATAGGCAGGGGGATAGGAAATCAGCCCCAGCATTTT. It translates to CASSIGRGIGNQPQHF.

DNA for the CDR3: TGCGCCAGCAGTCAGCCGAACACACCAAGGAGCTCCTACGAGCAGTACTTC. This encodes CASSQPNTPRSSYEQYF. The chain combines TRBV23-1 with TRBJ2-7; D is uncertain. TRBV23-1 is flagged as an ORF with uncertain function. Trimming removed 3 bases from V and 0 bases from J, with 18 bases in between. CDR3 length: 17 residues.

This rearrangement joins TRBV5-6 to TRBJ1-2; D remains unclear. The ends were cut back, 0 bases at V and 4 bases at J, with 10 bases in the middle. From germline, CDR1 is SGHDT and CDR2 YYEEEE. The CDR3 spans 14 residues. CDR3 loop: CASSLGAVGYGYTF. The CDR3, as DNA: TGTGCCAGCAGCTTGGGGGCAGTCGGCTATGGCTACACCTTC.

The chain uses TRBV5-1 and TRBJ2-7, with D maybe TRBD2 (6 bases). Germline lookup yields CDR1 SGHRS and CDR2 YFSETQ. Trimming took off 0 bases at V and 1 base at J, with 11 bases between the two ends. The CDR3 spans 15 residues. CDR3 sequence reads: CASSLGGTPSYEQYF. For the CDR3, the DNA is TGCGCCAGCAGCTTGGGCGGGACTCCTTCCTACGAGCAGTACTTC.

This chain connects TRBV7-8 to TRBJ1-1; 7 nucleotides align to TRBD1. The CDR3 extends over 13 amino acids. Germline V gene sequence: CDR1 SGHVS, CDR2 FQNEAQ. The J segment lost 13 bases and the V segment lost 5 bases, leaving 13 bases of the junction unmatched. CDR3 in amino acids: CASSLSGGQGDFF. In DNA form, the CDR3 reads TGTGCCAGCAGCCTAAGCGGCGGGCAGGGGGATTTCTTT.

This clone was observed a handful of times. This chain links TRBV7-2 with TRBJ2-3, with TRBD1 matching over 7 bases. Germline lookup yields CDR1 SGHTA and CDR2 FQGNSA. CDR3 length equals 17 residues. V was pared by 0 bases and J by 5 bases, with 11 bases of the junction left unmatched. DNA for the CDR3: TGTGCCAGCAGCTTAGCGCTGGTGGCAGGGGGATTAGATACGCAGTATTTT. This translates into CASSLALVAGGLDTQYF.

The chain uses TRBV5-1 and TRBJ2-3; 7 nucleotides line up with TRBD1. Trimming took 3 bases from V and 0 from J; bases not matched to a gene: 13. The CDR3 has 18 residues. The germline V gene has CDR1 SGHRS and CDR2 YFSETQ. The chain's CDR3 is CASSSALGGSRSTDTQYF. CDR3 sequence (DNA): TGCGCCAGCAGCTCGGCCCTAGGGGGCAGCCGTAGCACAGATACGCAGTATTTT.

The genes are TRBV11-3 and TRBJ1-1; D is undetermined. This CDR3 is built from 12 residues. The germline V gene encodes CDR1 SGHNT and CDR2 YENEEA. Trimming took 5 bases from V and 11 from J, leaving 15 bases between them. Written as DNA, the CDR3 is TGTGCCAGCAGCCCAGGTCCGGGGTACGCTTTCTTT. Protein product: CASSPGPGYAFF.

V usage is TRBV6-5 and J usage is TRBJ1-1; D possibly corresponds to TRBD1 (6 bases). V was clipped by 3 bases and J by 5 bases, with 19 bases between them. Germline lookup yields CDR1 MNHEY and CDR2 SVGAGI. The CDR3 runs 16 residues. As DNA, the CDR3 is TGTGCCAGCAGTTATGGGGGGGCGCGATTTAGGACTGAAGCTTTCTTT. Its translation is CASSYGGARFRTEAFF.

The chain carries TRBV9 and TRBJ2-3; the match to TRBD2 covers 8 bases. Germline-derived CDR1 and CDR2 are SGDLS and YYNGEE. The V and J ends lost 0 bases and 2 bases, in that order; junction bases with no gene match: 8. The CDR3 contains 17 residues. The CDR3 DNA reads TGTGCCAGCAGCGTAGGAGTAGCGGGGCGCTTCACAGATACGCAGTATTTT. The encoded protein is CASSVGVAGRFTDTQYF. The complete variable domain, with remaining parts taken from reference TRBV9 and TRBJ2-3, reads DSGVTQTPKHLITATGQRVTLRCSPRSGDLSVYWYQQSLDQGLQFLIQYYNGEERAKGNILERFSAQQFPDLHSELNLSSLELGDSALYFCASSVGVAGRFTDTQYFGPGTRLTVL.

The chain combines TRBV11-2 with TRBJ2-2, with D maybe TRBD1 (6 bases). This CDR3 is built from 15 residues. V was clipped by 5 bases and J by 0 bases, with 10 bases between them. Germline CDR1 SGHAT, CDR2 FQNNGV. In nucleotides, the CDR3 is TGTGCCAGCAGCCACTACAGGGCGAACACCGGGGAGCTGTTTTTT. Translating gives CASSHYRANTGELFF. Full variable domain (rest looked up from reference TRBV11-2 and TRBJ2-2): EAGVAQSPRYKIIEKRQSVAFWCNPISGHATLYWYQQILGQGPKLLIQFQNNGVVDDSQLPKDRFSAERLKGVDSTLKIQPAKLEDSAVYLCASSHYRANTGELFFGEGSRLTVL.

This chain connects TRBV5-1 to TRBJ1-1, with TRBD1 matching over 7 bases. Germline-derived CDR1 and CDR2 are SGHRS and YFSETQ. The CDR3 sequence is 15 residues long. V gave up 4 bases and J gave up 3 bases; unmatched junction bases: 9. CDR3 nucleotides: TGCGCCAGCAGCCTCTCAGGGGGAAGCTACACTGAAGCTTTCTTT. Protein: CASSLSGGSYTEAFF.

J is TRBJ2-7 and V is TRBV7-9; D ambiguous. Germline V gene sequence: CDR1 SEHNR, CDR2 FQNEAQ (reference sequence). Trimming stripped 0 bases from V and 0 bases from J, with 6 bases between. The length of the CDR3 is 14 residues. Written as DNA, the CDR3 is TGTGCCAGCAGCTTAGCGGTGGCCTCCTACGAGCAGTACTTC. It yields the protein CASSLAVASYEQYF.

The chain is built from TRBV5-5 and TRBJ1-5, with 8 positions matching TRBD1. The V and J ends lost 4 bases and 6 bases, in that order; junction bases with no gene match: 6. The CDR3 runs to 14 residues. The V gene's germline CDR1 is SGHKS and CDR2 YYEKEE (reference sequence). The CDR3 here is CASSVRGQIQPQHF. CDR3 DNA: TGTGCCAGCAGCGTCAGGGGGCAGATTCAGCCCCAGCATTTT.

This CDR3 is CASSLRAGVESNYGYTF. The DNA for the CDR3 is TGTGCCAGCAGCTTAAGGGCAGGGGTTGAATCTAACTATGGCTACACCTTC. This chain joins TRBV7-2 and TRBJ1-2, with D possibly TRBD1 on 6 matching bases. The CDR3 length is 17 residues. The germline gives CDR1 SGHTA, CDR2 FQGNSA. V shed 2 bases and J shed 0 bases, with 16 bases lying between them.

The V gene is TRBV30, the J gene TRBJ1-1; TRBD1 might be the D (5 bases). This CDR3 is built from 10 residues. Germline lookup yields CDR1 GTSNPN and CDR2 SVGIG (reference sequence). The V end lost 5 bases, the J end lost 10 bases, and 11 bases lay between the germline ends. The CDR3 spells CAWGQGGAFF. The DNA for the CDR3 is TGTGCCTGGGGGCAGGGCGGAGCTTTCTTT. Based on the CDR3 plus reference TRBV30 and TRBJ1-1, the full variable domain is SQTIHQWPATLVQPVGSPLSLECTVEGTSNPNLYWYRQAAGRGLQLLFYSVGIGQISSEVPQNLSASRPQDRQFILSSKKLLLSDSGFYLCAWGQGGAFFGQGTRLTVV.

The CDR3 DNA is TGCGCCAGCAGCTCCGGACAGGGGCTCCACGAGCAGTACTTC. This encodes CASSSGQGLHEQYF. The chain carries TRBV5-1 and TRBJ2-7, with 9 positions matching TRBD1. In germline, CDR1 is SGHRS, CDR2 YFSETQ. CDR3 size: 14 residues. Germline trimming cut 3 bases from V and 5 bases from J; bases unmatched to any gene: 6.

This chain links TRBV4-2 with TRBJ2-5, with TRBD2 matching over 7 bases. The germline CDR1 and CDR2 sequences are LGHNA and YNFKEQ. V shed 0 bases, J shed 5 bases, and the junction held 12 bases outside the gene matches. There are 17 residues in the CDR3. CDR3 loop: CASSQDYQRVGGETQYF. The CDR3, as DNA: TGTGCCAGCAGCCAAGATTATCAGAGGGTGGGAGGGGAGACCCAGTACTTC.